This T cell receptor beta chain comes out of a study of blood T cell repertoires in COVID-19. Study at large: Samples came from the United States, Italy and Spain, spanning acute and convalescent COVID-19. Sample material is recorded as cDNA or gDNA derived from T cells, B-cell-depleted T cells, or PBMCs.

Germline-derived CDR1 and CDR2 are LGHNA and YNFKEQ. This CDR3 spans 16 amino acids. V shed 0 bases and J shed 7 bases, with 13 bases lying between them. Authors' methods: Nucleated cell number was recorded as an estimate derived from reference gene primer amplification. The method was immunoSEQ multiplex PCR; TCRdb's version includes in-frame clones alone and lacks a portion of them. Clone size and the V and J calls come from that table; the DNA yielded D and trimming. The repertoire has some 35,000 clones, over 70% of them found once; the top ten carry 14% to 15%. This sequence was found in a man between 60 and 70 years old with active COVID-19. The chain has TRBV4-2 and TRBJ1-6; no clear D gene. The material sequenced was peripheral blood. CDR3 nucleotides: TGTGCCAGCAGCCAAGATCGGTGGGGAGCAAATTCACCCCTCCACTTT. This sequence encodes CASSQDRWGANSPLHF.